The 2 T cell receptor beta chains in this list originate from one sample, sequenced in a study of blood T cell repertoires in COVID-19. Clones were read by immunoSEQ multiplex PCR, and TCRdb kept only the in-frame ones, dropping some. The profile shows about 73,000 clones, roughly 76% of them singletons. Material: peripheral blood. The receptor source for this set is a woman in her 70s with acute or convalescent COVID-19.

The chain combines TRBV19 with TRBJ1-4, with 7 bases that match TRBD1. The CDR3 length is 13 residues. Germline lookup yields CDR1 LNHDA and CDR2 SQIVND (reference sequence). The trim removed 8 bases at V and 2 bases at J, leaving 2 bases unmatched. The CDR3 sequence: CASADRTNEKLFF. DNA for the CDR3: TGTGCCAGTGCGGACAGGACTAATGAAAAACTGTTTTTT. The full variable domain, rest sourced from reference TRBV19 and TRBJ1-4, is DGGITQSPKYLFRKEGQNVTLSCEQNLNHDAMYWYRQDPGQGLRLIYYSQIVNDFQKGDIAEGYSVSREKKESFPLTVTSAQKNPTAFYLCASADRTNEKLFFGSGTQLSVL.

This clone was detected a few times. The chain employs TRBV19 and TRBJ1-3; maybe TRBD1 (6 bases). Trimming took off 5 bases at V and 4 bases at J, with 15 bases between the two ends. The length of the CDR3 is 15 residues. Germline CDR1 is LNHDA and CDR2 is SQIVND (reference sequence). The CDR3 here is CASSPTGRPGNTIYF. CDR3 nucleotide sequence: TGTGCCAGTAGTCCTACAGGGCGTCCCGGAAACACCATATATTTT.